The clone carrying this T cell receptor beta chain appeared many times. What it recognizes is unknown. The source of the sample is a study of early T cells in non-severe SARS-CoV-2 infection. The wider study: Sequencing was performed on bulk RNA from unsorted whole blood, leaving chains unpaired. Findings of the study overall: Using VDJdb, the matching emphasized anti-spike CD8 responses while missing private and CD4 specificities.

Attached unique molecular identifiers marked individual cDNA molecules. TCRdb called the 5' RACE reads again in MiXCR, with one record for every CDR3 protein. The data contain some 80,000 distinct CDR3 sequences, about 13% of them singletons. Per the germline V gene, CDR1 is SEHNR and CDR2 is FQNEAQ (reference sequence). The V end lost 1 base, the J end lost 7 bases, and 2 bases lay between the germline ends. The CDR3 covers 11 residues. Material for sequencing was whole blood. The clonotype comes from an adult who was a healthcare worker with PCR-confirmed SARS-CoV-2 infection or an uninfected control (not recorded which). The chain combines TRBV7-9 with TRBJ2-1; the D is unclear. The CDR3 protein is CASSLDNEQFF. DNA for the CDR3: TGTGCCAGCAGCTTAGATAATGAGCAGTTCTTC.